This TCR beta chain appears in the sequencing data of a study of lymphopenia after photon versus proton radiotherapy. The CDR3 loop spans 13 amino acids. CDR1 SQVTM and CDR2 ANQGSEA come from the germline V gene. V lost 4 bases and J 6 bases, leaving 13 bases between the germline ends. Measured with immunoSEQ multiplex PCR; TCRdb has only the in-frame clones, and not every one. The repertoire holds some 20,000 clones, with 75% to 95% as singletons. The sample consisted of peripheral blood, taken from a patient treated with photon-based radiotherapy. This clonotype originated in a man between 60 and 75 years old with pancreatic cancer. The chain recombines TRBV29-1 with TRBJ2-1; D remains ambiguous. CDR3 in DNA: TGCAGCGTTGTACCCGGGTTCTCCAATGAGCAGTTCTTC. Amino acid sequence: CSVVPGFSNEQFF.